This entry lists 16 T cell receptor beta chains sequenced from one sample in a study of chemoradiotherapy in HPV16-positive cancers. Using immunoSEQ multiplex PCR, the repertoire was profiled, and TCRdb retains in-frame clones only, with some absent. Of over a thousand clones listed, around 85% were seen once; the top ten hold roughly 6.4%. The material was tumor tissue, obtained from a patient who underwent chemoradiotherapy. All receptors derive from a human donor with HPV-associated anogenital cancer.

V is TRBV19 and J is TRBJ1-1; 10 bases match TRBD1. Losses at the gene ends were 2 bases for V and 7 bases for J; bases not matched to a gene: 22. The CDR3 extends over 20 amino acids. In germline, CDR1 is LNHDA, CDR2 SQIVND (reference sequence). The CDR3 DNA reads TGTGCCAGTAGTATAATCCGGCCCACCCCGGGACAGGGGTATGGGAATGAAGCTTTCTTT. Translated: CASSIIRPTPGQGYGNEAFF.

In its sample, this clone was seen a few times. This chain connects TRBV15 to TRBJ2-7; TRBD2 aligns across 12 bases. CDR3 length: 16 residues. Germline V CDR1 and CDR2: LNHNV, YYDKDF (reference sequence). Trimming at V came to 5 bases and at J to 2 bases, leaving 7 bases not matched to a gene. The CDR3 is CATSSRTSGEAYEQYF. The CDR3 bases are TGTGCCACCAGCTCCCGGACTAGCGGGGAGGCCTACGAGCAGTACTTC.

The chain links TRBV5-1 to TRBJ1-1; D gene ambiguous. V was pared by 2 bases and J by 3 bases, with 8 bases between. The germline CDR1 and CDR2 sequences are SGHRS and YFSETQ. CDR3 length: 13 amino acids. CDR3 protein: CASSFAVDTEAFF. DNA of the CDR3: TGCGCCAGCAGCTTCGCGGTCGACACTGAAGCTTTCTTT. Full variable domain (rest looked up from reference TRBV5-1 and TRBJ1-1): KAGVTQTPRYLIKTRGQQVTLSCSPISGHRSVSWYQQTPGQGLQFLFEYFSETQRNKGNFPGRFSGRQFSNSRSEMNVSTLELGDSALYLCASSFAVDTEAFFGQGTRLTVV.

This chain connects TRBV7-9 to TRBJ2-7, with 7 positions matching TRBD2. The CDR3 is made up of 15 amino acids. V lost 5 bases and J lost 2; bases outside the gene matches: 9. Per germline, CDR1 SEHNR and CDR2 FQNEAQ (reference sequence). In DNA form, the CDR3 reads TGTGCCAGCAGCGACACGGGGGGTAATACCTACGAGCAGTACTTC. It codes for CASSDTGGNTYEQYF.

This CDR3 reads CASSVVRQSTYEQYF. The CDR3 nucleotides read TGTGCCAGCAGCGTAGTTCGACAGTCAACCTACGAGCAGTACTTC. V usage is TRBV9 and J usage is TRBJ2-7; possible D gene TRBD1, 5 bases. CDR1 is SGDLS, CDR2 YYNGEE, per germline. Trimming stripped 0 bases from V and 2 bases from J, with 12 bases between. The CDR3 totals 15 residues.

A few counts support this clone. The J gene is TRBJ1-3, the V gene TRBV7-2; D is ambiguous. The CDR3 length is 14 residues. V was cut by 3 bases and J by 0 bases, with 6 bases left in between. Germline CDR1 and CDR2: SGHTA and FQGNSA. The CDR3 spells CASSLANSGNTIYF. The CDR3 region has the DNA TGTGCCAGCAGCTTGGCCAACTCTGGAAACACCATATATTTT. The full variable domain, in which reference TRBV7-2 and TRBJ1-3 provide the parts outside the CDR3, is GAGVSQSPSNKVTEKGKDVELRCDPISGHTALYWYRQSLGQGLEFLIYFQGNSAPDKSGLPSDRFSAERTGGSVSTLTIQRTQQEDSAVYLCASSLANSGNTIYFGEGSWLTVV.

The chain has TRBV4-1 and TRBJ2-5; D is undetermined. The CDR3 has 13 amino acids. V was trimmed by 3 bases and J by 2 bases, leaving 7 bases between them. Germline V gene data show CDR1 as MGHRA and CDR2 as YSYEKL. CDR3 sequence reads: CASSHIGQETQYF. For the CDR3, the DNA is TGCGCCAGCAGCCATATAGGACAAGAGACCCAGTACTTC.

The gene calls are TRBV6-4 and TRBJ1-2; the D is unclear. Looked up from germline, CDR1 is MRHNA and CDR2 is SNTAGT. The length of the CDR3 is 13 residues. The V end was cut by 2 bases, the J end by 4 bases, with 8 bases between. In DNA form, the CDR3 reads TGTGCCAGCAGTGACGGAGGCTTCTATGGCTACACCTTC. Protein sequence: CASSDGGFYGYTF.

CDR3 DNA sequence: TGTGCCAGCAGTAGGGGTATATCGAATGGCTACACCTTC. The encoded protein is CASSRGISNGYTF. The V call is TRBV28, the J call TRBJ1-2; D possibly corresponds to TRBD1 (5 bases). V lost 5 bases to trimming and J lost 6 bases, with 13 bases between them. Germline V gene data show CDR1 as MDHEN and CDR2 as SYDVKM. This CDR3 comprises 13 residues.

This clone was found once. The rearrangement joins TRBV18 to TRBJ2-2; D is ambiguous. The CDR3 has 14 amino acids. The V gene's germline CDR1 is KGHSH and CDR2 LQKENI. V lost 2 bases to trimming and J lost 4 bases, with 8 bases between them. The CDR3 loop reads CASSPNSATGELFF. For the CDR3, the DNA is TGTGCCAGCTCACCAAATTCAGCCACCGGGGAGCTGTTTTTT.

The rearrangement uses TRBV4-1 and TRBJ1-6; D is perhaps TRBD1 (6 bases). V lost 0 bases and J 7 bases, leaving 22 bases between the germline ends. The germline V gene encodes CDR1 MGHRA and CDR2 YSYEKL. The CDR3 totals 19 residues. In DNA form, the CDR3 reads TGCGCCAGCAGCCAAGAGTTAGGGTCCGCGACACAGGGAAATTCACCCCTCCACTTT. Protein sequence: CASSQELGSATQGNSPLHF.

This clone has just one count. The chain uses TRBV10-2 and TRBJ1-2; 8 bases map to TRBD1. This CDR3 region has 12 residues. Unmatched junction bases numbered 4, after V lost 6 bases and J lost 7 bases. The germline V gene encodes CDR1 WSHSY and CDR2 SAAADI. The CDR3 bases are TGCGCCAGCAGATCTACAGGGGGTGGCTACACCTTC. Amino acid sequence: CASRSTGGGYTF.

The V and J genes are TRBV6-6 and TRBJ2-7, with D possibly TRBD2 on 6 matching bases. With 1 base removed from V and 3 bases from J, the gap between germline ends came to 13 bases. CDR3 length: 15 residues. Germline V CDR1 and CDR2: MNHNY, SVGAGI (reference sequence). CDR3 DNA: TGTGCCAGCAGTTACTGGCCGGAGGGTAACTACGAGCAGTACTTC. This encodes CASSYWPEGNYEQYF.

The CDR3 here is CASSILAGGQETQYF. CDR3 nucleotide sequence: TGTGCCAGCAGTATTTTAGCGGGGGGACAAGAGACCCAGTACTTC. The V gene is TRBV2, the J gene TRBJ2-5; 10 bases map to TRBD2. With 5 bases clipped from V and 2 bases from J, the junction kept 5 bases outside the gene matches. In germline, CDR1 is SNHLY, CDR2 FYNNEI. CDR3 length: 15 amino acids.

The genes are TRBV10-3 and TRBJ2-1; D is perhaps TRBD1 (6 bases). Looked up from germline, CDR1 is ENHRY and CDR2 is SYGVKD. The CDR3 contains 13 residues. V was shortened by 11 bases and J by 8 bases, with 19 bases between the two germline ends. As DNA, the CDR3 is TGTGCCCTCTCTCGGGACAATTCCTATGAGCAGTTCTTC. Translating gives CALSRDNSYEQFF.

V gene TRBV6-1 combines with J gene TRBJ2-2, with a possible D match to TRBD2 (5 bases). Trimming took off 4 bases at V and 5 bases at J, with 14 bases between the two ends. The length of the CDR3 is 15 residues. Germline values: CDR1 MNHNS, CDR2 SASEGT. CDR3: CASSARAEATGELFF. In DNA, the CDR3 is TGTGCCAGCAGTGCAAGAGCGGAGGCGACCGGGGAGCTGTTTTTT.